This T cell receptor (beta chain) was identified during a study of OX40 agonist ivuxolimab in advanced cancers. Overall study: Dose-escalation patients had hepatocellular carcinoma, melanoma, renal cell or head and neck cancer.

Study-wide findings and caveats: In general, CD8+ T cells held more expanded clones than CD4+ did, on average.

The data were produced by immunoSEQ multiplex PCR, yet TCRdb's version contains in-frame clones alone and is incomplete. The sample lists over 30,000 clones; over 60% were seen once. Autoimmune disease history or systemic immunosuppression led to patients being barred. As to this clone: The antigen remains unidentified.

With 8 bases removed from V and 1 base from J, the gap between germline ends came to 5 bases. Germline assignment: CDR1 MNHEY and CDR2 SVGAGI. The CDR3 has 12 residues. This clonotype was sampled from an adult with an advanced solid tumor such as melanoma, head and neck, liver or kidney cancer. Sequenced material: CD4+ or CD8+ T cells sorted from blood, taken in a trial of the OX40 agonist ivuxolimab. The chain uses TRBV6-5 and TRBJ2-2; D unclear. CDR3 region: CASFQNTGELFF. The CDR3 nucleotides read TGTGCCAGCTTCCAGAACACCGGGGAGCTGTTTTTT.